This TCR beta chain was recovered during a study of T cell changes during pregnancy in multiple sclerosis. The CDR3 has 14 residues. CDR1 and CDR2 (germline): MNHNS, SASEGT. Trimming cost V 1 base and J 8 bases, with 14 bases left between them. Clones were read by immunoSEQ multiplex PCR, and TCRdb kept only the in-frame ones, dropping some. The sample includes 50,000 or so clones, 85% to 95% of them seen just once. The V call is TRBV6-1, the J call TRBJ1-2; no clear D. The clonotype comes from a female donor with multiple sclerosis, enrolled in a pregnancy study. The sample here was peripheral blood, taken in the second trimester of pregnancy. The CDR3 is CASSEGVGAAGYTF. CDR3 in DNA: TGTGCCAGCAGTGAAGGTGTAGGTGCGGCGGGCTACACCTTC.